This T cell receptor beta chain was recovered during a study (dated by TCRdb to the mid-2010s). This clonotype was counted a few times. Its recognized antigen is unknown. Per-base quality was not reported, and no clone a single base away is much larger than it. There are 14 amino acids in the CDR3, from cysteine to phenylalanine inclusive. The CDR3 DNA has 42 bases and is translated from base 1. The CDR1 and CDR2 encoded by the germline V gene are SGHDT and YYEEEE. Compared with germline, V lacks 5 bases and J lacks 2 bases; bases without a gene match: 3. The library relied on RT-PCR. Sequencing took place on an Illumina MiSeq. The public reads were quality trimmed at Q25 with fastp and then assembled into clones with MiXCR by TCRdb, keeping productive beta chains. Entries that share a CDR3 protein sequence are merged under the most common genes and DNA. The sample table lists more than 550,000 distinct CDR3 sequences, over 12% of them with a count of one. Of the sample, roughly 3.9% falls within the top ten clones.

This chain is built from TRBV5-6 and TRBJ1-3, with 8 bases in between that match TRBD1. The TCR originated in a female donor in good health, serving as a healthy control. The source material was memory CD4+ T cells from blood. The encoded CDR3 is CASSRTGPGNTIYF. The DNA sequence is TGTGCCAGCAGTCGGACAGGGCCTGGAAACACCATATATTTT. Supplemented by the reference TRBV5-6 and TRBJ1-3 proteins around the CDR3, the complete variable domain is DAGVTQSPTHLIKTRGQQVTLRCSPKSGHDTVSWYQQALGQGPQFIFQYYEEEERQRGNFPDRFSGHQFPNYSSELNVNALLLGDSALYLCASSRTGPGNTIYFGEGSWLTVV.